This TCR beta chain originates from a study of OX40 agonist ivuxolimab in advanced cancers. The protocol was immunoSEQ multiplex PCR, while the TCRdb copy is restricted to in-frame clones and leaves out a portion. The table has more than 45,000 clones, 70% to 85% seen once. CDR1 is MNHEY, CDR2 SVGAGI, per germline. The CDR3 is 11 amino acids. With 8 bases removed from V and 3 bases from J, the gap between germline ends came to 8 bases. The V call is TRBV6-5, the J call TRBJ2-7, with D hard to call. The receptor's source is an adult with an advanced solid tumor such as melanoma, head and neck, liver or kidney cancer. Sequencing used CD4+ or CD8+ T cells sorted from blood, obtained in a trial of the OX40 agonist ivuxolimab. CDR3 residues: CASGYSYEQYF. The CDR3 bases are TGTGCCAGCGGATACAGCTACGAGCAGTACTTC.